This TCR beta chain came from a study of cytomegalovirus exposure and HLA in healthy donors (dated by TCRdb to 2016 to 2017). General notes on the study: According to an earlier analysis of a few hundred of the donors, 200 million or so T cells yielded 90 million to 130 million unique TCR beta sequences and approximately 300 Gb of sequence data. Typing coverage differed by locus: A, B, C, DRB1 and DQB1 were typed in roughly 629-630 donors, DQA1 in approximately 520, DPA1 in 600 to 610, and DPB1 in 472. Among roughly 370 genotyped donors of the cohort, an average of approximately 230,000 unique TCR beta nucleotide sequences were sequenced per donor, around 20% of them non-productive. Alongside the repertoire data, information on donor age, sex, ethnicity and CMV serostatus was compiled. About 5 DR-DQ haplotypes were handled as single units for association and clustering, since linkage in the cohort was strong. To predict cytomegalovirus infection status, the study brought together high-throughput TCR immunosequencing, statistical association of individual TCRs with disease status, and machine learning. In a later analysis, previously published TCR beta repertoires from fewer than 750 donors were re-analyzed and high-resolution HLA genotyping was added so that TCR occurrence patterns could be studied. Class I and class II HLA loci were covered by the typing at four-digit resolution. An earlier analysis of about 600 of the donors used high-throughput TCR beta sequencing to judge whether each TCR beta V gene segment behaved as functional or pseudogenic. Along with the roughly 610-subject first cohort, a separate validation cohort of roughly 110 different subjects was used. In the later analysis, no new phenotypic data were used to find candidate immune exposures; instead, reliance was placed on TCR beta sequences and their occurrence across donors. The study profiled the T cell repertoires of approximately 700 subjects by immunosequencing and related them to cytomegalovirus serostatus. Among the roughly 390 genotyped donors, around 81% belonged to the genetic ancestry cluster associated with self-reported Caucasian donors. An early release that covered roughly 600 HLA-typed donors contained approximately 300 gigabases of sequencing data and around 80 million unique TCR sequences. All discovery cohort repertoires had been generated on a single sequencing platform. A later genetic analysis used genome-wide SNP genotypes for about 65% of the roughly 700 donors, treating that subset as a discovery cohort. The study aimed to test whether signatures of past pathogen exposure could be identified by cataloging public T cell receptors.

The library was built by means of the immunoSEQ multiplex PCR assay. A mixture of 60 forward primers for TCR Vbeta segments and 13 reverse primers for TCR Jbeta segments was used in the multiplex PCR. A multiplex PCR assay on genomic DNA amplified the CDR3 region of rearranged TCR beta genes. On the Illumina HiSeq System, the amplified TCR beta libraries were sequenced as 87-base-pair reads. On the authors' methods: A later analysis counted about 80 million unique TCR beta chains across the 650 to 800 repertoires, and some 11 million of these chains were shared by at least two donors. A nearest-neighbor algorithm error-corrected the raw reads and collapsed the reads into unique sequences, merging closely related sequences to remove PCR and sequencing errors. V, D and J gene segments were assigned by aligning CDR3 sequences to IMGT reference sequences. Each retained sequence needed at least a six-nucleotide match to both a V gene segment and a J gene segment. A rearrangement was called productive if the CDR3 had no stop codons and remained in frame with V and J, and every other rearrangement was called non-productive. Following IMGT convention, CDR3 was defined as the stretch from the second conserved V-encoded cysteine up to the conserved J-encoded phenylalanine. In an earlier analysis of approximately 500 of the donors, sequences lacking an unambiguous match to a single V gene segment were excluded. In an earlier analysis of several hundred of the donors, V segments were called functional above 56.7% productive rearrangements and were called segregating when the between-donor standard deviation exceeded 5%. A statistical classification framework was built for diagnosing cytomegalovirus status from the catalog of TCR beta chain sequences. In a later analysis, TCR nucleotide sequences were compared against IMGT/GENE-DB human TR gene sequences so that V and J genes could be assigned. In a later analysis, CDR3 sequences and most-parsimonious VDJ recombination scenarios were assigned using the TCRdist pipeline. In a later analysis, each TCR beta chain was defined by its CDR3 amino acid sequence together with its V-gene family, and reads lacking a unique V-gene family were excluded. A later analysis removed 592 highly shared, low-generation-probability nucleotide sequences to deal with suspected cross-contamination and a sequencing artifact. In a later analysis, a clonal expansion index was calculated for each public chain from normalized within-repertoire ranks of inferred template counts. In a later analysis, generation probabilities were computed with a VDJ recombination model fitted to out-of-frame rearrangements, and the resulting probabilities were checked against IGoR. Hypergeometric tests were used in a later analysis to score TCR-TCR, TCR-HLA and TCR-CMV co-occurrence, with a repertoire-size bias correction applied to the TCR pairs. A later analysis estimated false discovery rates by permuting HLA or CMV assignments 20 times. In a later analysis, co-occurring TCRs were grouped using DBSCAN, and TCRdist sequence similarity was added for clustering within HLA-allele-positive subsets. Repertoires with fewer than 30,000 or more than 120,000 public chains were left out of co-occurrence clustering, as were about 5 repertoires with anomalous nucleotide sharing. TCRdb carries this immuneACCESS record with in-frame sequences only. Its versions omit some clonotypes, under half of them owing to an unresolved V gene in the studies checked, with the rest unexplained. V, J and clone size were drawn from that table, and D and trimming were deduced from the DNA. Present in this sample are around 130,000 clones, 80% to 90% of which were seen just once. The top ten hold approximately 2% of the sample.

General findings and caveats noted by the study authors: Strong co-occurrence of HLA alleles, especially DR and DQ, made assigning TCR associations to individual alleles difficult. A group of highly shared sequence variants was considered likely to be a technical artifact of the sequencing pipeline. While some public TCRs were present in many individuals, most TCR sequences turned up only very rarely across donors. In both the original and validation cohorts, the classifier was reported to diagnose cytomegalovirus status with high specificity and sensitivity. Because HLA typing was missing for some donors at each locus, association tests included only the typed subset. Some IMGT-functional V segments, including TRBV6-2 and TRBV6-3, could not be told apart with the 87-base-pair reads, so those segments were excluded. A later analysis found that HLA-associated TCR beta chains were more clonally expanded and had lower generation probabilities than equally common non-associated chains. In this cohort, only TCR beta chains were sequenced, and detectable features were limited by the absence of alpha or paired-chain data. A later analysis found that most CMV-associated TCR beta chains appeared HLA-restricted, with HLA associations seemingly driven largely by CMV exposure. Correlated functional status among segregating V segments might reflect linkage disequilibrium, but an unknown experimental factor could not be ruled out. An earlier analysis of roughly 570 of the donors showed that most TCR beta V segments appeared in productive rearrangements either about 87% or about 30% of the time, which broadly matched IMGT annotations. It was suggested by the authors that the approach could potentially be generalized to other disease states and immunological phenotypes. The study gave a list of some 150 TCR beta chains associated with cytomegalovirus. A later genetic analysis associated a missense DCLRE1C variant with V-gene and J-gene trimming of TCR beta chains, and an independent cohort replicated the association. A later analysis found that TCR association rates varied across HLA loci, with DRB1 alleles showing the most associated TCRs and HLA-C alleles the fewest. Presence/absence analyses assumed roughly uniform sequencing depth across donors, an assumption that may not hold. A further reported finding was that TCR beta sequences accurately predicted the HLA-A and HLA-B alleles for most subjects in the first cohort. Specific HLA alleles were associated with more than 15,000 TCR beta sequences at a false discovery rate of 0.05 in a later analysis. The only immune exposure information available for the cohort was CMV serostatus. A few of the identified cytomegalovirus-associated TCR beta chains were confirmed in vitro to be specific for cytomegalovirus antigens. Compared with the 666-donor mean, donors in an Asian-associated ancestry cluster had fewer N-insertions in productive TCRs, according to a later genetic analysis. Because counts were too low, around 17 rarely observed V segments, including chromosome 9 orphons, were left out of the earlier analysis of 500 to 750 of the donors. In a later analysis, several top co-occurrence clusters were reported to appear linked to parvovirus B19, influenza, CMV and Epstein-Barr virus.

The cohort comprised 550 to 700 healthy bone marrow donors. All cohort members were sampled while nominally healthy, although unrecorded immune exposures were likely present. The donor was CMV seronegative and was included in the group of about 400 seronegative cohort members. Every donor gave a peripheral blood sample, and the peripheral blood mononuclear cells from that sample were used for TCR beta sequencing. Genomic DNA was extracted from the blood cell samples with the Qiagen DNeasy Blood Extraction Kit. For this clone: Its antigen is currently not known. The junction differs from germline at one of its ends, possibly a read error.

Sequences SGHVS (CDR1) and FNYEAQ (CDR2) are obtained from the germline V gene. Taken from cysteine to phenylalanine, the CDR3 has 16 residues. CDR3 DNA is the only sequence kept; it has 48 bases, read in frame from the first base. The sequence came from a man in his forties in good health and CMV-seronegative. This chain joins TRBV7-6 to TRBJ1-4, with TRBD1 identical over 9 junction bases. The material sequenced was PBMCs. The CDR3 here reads CASSLGAGQGSEKLLF. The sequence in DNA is TGTGCCAGCAGCTTAGGGGCAGGACAGGGGTCTGAAAAACTGCTTTTT.